These T cell receptor beta chains were read from a single sample in a study of shared clonotypes between healthy human individuals. The protocol was immunoSEQ multiplex PCR, while the TCRdb copy is restricted to in-frame clones and leaves out a portion. Of a few hundred thousand clones listed, just under 97% were seen once; the top ten hold 0.11%. Specimen: naive CD8+ T cells sorted from blood. These receptors came from a woman under 40 in good health. CDR3s include the opening cysteine and the closing phenylalanine or tryptophan. A D gene is named only where the DNA matches it firmly. A clone size is listed for some rows: how often the clone was seen (once, few, many), or a class if it is expanded.

V gene	clone size	J gene	D gene	CDR3 protein	CDR3 DNA
TRBV28	NA	TRBJ1-1	TRBD1	CATRTGAPEAFF	TGTGCCACCCGGACAGGAGCCCCTGAAGCTTTCTTT
TRBV6-5	NA	TRBJ2-2	TRBD1	CASSSGTGRTGELFF	TGTGCCAGCAGTTCCGGGACAGGGCGGACCGGGGAGCTGTTTTTT
TRBV7-9	NA	TRBJ2-1	TRBD2	CASSFTSGIWDEQFF	TGTGCCAGCAGCTTTACTAGCGGGATCTGGGATGAGCAGTTCTTC
TRBV6-4	NA	TRBJ2-5	NA	CASSDLTLETQYF	TGTGCCAGCAGTGACTTAACTTTAGAGACCCAGTACTTC
TRBV9	NA	TRBJ2-7	NA	CASSPSGLTYEQYF	TGTGCCAGCAGCCCTTCGGGACTTACCTACGAGCAGTACTTC
TRBV27	NA	TRBJ2-1	NA	CASFSGQRGSYNEQFF	TGTGCCTCCTTTTCTGGCCAAAGGGGCTCCTACAATGAGCAGTTCTTC
TRBV27	NA	TRBJ2-7	NA	CASSLSGSPYEQYF	TGTGCCAGCAGCTTATCCGGGAGCCCCTACGAGCAGTACTTC
TRBV10-3	NA	TRBJ2-1	TRBD2	CAISEGLAGYNEQFF	TGTGCCATCAGTGAGGGACTAGCGGGCTACAATGAGCAGTTCTTC
TRBV2	few	TRBJ1-2	NA	CASSGGRVGGGYTF	TGTGCCAGCAGTGGTGGCAGGGTGGGAGGTGGCTACACCTTC
TRBV2	NA	TRBJ2-1	TRBD2	CAIPSGPAYNEQFF	TGTGCCATACCTAGCGGTCCCGCCTACAATGAGCAGTTCTTC
TRBV2	NA	TRBJ1-1	TRBD1	CASRPGTGQTEAFF	TGTGCCAGCAGGCCGGGGACAGGGCAAACTGAAGCTTTCTTT
TRBV13	NA	TRBJ2-3	NA	CASSLAHRSTDTQYF	TGTGCCAGCAGCTTGGCCCACCGGAGCACAGATACGCAGTATTTT
TRBV29-1	NA	TRBJ1-2	NA	CSAIRLDGYTF	TGCAGCGCCATACGCCTGGATGGCTACACCTTC
TRBV7-9	NA	TRBJ2-7	NA	CASSPRTESTEQYF	TGTGCCAGCAGCCCTCGGACAGAATCTACGGAGCAGTACTTC
TRBV5-6	NA	TRBJ1-3	NA	CASSFGRGNTIYF	TGTGCCAGCAGCTTTGGGAGAGGAAACACCATATATTTT
TRBV29-1	NA	TRBJ2-2	NA	CSARGENTGELFF	TGCAGCGCAAGAGGGGAGAACACCGGGGAGCTGTTTTTT
TRBV11-2	NA	TRBJ2-2	TRBD2	CASTGWGLATGELFF	TGTGCCAGCACCGGGTGGGGACTAGCGACCGGGGAGCTGTTTTTT
TRBV11-2	NA	TRBJ2-3	TRBD1	CASRTGTGIPDTQYF	TGTGCCAGCAGAACCGGGACAGGGATCCCAGATACGCAGTATTTT
TRBV19	NA	TRBJ2-1	TRBD2	CASSIKALLAGGPMGQFF	TGTGCCAGTAGTATTAAAGCCCTATTAGCGGGGGGCCCGATGGGGCAGTTCTTC
TRBV9	NA	TRBJ1-1	NA	CASSLWTKNEAFF	TGTGCCAGCAGCCTCTGGACTAAGAATGAAGCTTTCTTT
TRBV2	NA	TRBJ1-2	NA	CASSEWAQYYGYTF	TGTGCCAGCAGTGAATGGGCTCAATACTATGGCTACACCTTC
TRBV13	NA	TRBJ1-2	NA	CASSSSVGSYGYTF	TGTGCCAGCAGCTCAAGCGTGGGCTCCTATGGCTACACCTTC